Presented here are 18 T cell receptor beta chains from one specimen sequenced in a study of regulatory T cells. Findings of the study overall: In CD3G-deficient patients, conventional CD4+ T cells were enriched for hydrophobic CDR3 residues at positions 6 and 7.

Their cognate antigens are unknown. The PCR used 52 TRBV and 13 TRBJ primers. Generated by immunoSEQ multiplex PCR, the TCRdb table keeps only in-frame clones and is missing some. The data show tens of thousands of clones, over 75% seen once. Sequenced: conventional CD4+ T cells sorted from blood. Every receptor here comes from a person aged 18-35 years with CD3G deficiency.

The V call is TRBV28, the J call TRBJ2-7; 8 positions agree with TRBD1. The J segment lost 7 bases and the V segment lost 5 bases, leaving 16 bases of the junction unmatched. Germline V gene lookup returns CDR1 MDHEN and CDR2 SYDVKM. This CDR3 is 16 amino acids long. CDR3 sequence reads: CASSPNRLAGGQEQYF. In nucleotides, the CDR3 is TGTGCCAGCAGTCCCAACCGGTTGGCAGGGGGCCAGGAGCAGTACTTC.

CDR3: CASSPGWASGTPSQYF. The CDR3, as DNA: TGTGCCAGCTCACCTGGGTGGGCTAGCGGAACACCGTCACAGTACTTC. The chain uses TRBV18 and TRBJ2-7; 7 nucleotides match TRBD2. V gave up 3 bases and J gave up 10 bases; unmatched junction bases: 18. The length of the CDR3 is 16 residues. In germline, CDR1 is KGHSH, CDR2 LQKENI.

The rearrangement uses TRBV6-1 and TRBJ2-7; 7 bases agree with TRBD1. CDR3 length equals 15 residues. Trimming took 8 bases from V and 3 from J; bases not matched to a gene: 13. In germline, CDR1 is MNHNS, CDR2 SASEGT. The CDR3 protein is CASSSTPGGYYEQYF. DNA for the CDR3: TGTGCCAGCTCCTCGACCCCAGGGGGTTACTACGAGCAGTACTTC.

The gene calls are TRBV5-1 and TRBJ2-3; 10 nucleotides match TRBD2. CDR3 length: 17 residues. Trimming cost V 0 bases and J 0 bases; bases outside gene matches: 4. Looked up from germline, CDR1 is SGHRS and CDR2 is YFSETQ. The CDR3 reads CASSLDHSGRSTDTQYF. CDR3 DNA sequence: TGCGCCAGCAGCTTGGACCATAGCGGGAGGAGCACAGATACGCAGTATTTT.

J is TRBJ1-1 and V is TRBV30; no clear D gene. Trimming left V 0 bases short and J 3 bases short, with 11 bases between. The V gene's germline CDR1 is GTSNPN and CDR2 SVGIG (reference sequence). The CDR3 is 14 residues long. CDR3 region: CAWSVGQRHTEAFF. Here the CDR3 DNA reads TGTGCCTGGAGTGTAGGGCAGCGGCACACTGAAGCTTTCTTT. Full variable domain (missing parts from reference TRBV30 and TRBJ1-1): SQTIHQWPATLVQPVGSPLSLECTVEGTSNPNLYWYRQAAGRGLQLLFYSVGIGQISSEVPQNLSASRPQDRQFILSSKKLLLSDSGFYLCAWSVGQRHTEAFFGQGTRLTVV.

The chain couples TRBV5-1 to TRBJ2-1; 10 bases are a match to TRBD1. V gave up 0 bases and J gave up 10 bases; unmatched junction bases: 1. This CDR3 is built from 13 residues. Germline assignment: CDR1 SGHRS and CDR2 YFSETQ. The CDR3 sequence is CASSLVTGGEQFF. As DNA, the CDR3 is TGCGCCAGCAGCTTGGTGACAGGGGGCGAGCAGTTCTTC.

This clone was picked up one time. The J gene is TRBJ1-4, the V gene TRBV28; D may be TRBD1 (6 bases). V lost 6 bases, J lost 8 bases, and 13 bases lay in between. This CDR3 is built from 13 residues. Germline CDR1 MDHEN, CDR2 SYDVKM. The CDR3 region has the DNA TGTGCCAGCAGCAAACACAGGGTGGAAAAACTGTTTTTT. This codes for CASSKHRVEKLFF.

The rearrangement uses TRBV5-1 and TRBJ2-2, with a possible D match to TRBD2 (5 bases). V lost 4 bases, J lost 6 bases, and 10 bases lay in between. Per germline, CDR1 SGHRS and CDR2 YFSETQ. This CDR3 is built from 13 residues. CDR3 sequence (DNA): TGCGCCAGCAGCCTGAACGGGGCCGGGGAGCTGTTTTTT. This sequence encodes CASSLNGAGELFF. The whole variable domain, filled in from reference TRBV5-1 and TRBJ2-2, reads KAGVTQTPRYLIKTRGQQVTLSCSPISGHRSVSWYQQTPGQGLQFLFEYFSETQRNKGNFPGRFSGRQFSNSRSEMNVSTLELGDSALYLCASSLNGAGELFFGEGSRLTVL.

This clone is large (0.1 to 1%) by share. V usage is TRBV6-6 and J usage is TRBJ1-4; D perhaps matches TRBD1 (5 bases). Germline lookup yields CDR1 MNHNY and CDR2 SVGAGI (reference sequence). CDR3 length: 14 residues. Trimming cost V 2 bases and J 7 bases, with 11 bases left between them. In DNA form, the CDR3 reads TGTGCCAGCAGTTACGGTCAGGGAGCTGAAAAACTGTTTTTT. This gives the protein CASSYGQGAEKLFF.

The V and J genes are TRBV19 and TRBJ1-1, with a weak D call TRBD1 (6 bases). This CDR3 has 16 amino acids. Per germline, CDR1 LNHDA and CDR2 SQIVND (reference sequence). The V and J ends lost 5 bases and 0 bases respectively, with 16 bases between them. The CDR3 loop is CASSPSTGVMNTEAFF. The CDR3 nucleotides read TGTGCCAGTAGTCCTTCGACAGGAGTCATGAACACTGAAGCTTTCTTT.

V is TRBV7-9 and J is TRBJ2-6, with 8 bases fitting TRBD2. The CDR3 sequence is 13 residues long. Germline V gene data show CDR1 as SEHNR and CDR2 as FQNEAQ (reference sequence). V dropped 3 bases and J dropped 13; count of bases not matched to a gene: 5. The CDR3 sequence: CASSLSGGDVLTF. CDR3 nucleotides: TGTGCCAGCAGCTTGTCCGGGGGGGATGTCCTGACTTTC. The entire variable domain, with the rest obtained from reference TRBV7-9 and TRBJ2-6, is as follows: DTGVSQNPRHKITKRGQNVTFRCDPISEHNRLYWYRQTLGQGPEFLTYFQNEAQLEKSRLLSDRFSAERPKGSFSTLEIQRTEQGDSAMYLCASSLSGGDVLTFGAGSRLTVL.

The chain employs TRBV28 and TRBJ2-7; TRBD2 might be the D (5 bases). The CDR3 has 19 amino acids. CDR1 is MDHEN, CDR2 SYDVKM, per germline. Trimming stripped 3 bases from V and 1 base from J, with 25 bases between. DNA for the CDR3: TGTGCCAGCAGTTTGTCGGGTTTGGGAAGGGAGCGCGTGTCCTACGAGCAGTACTTC. Protein product: CASSLSGLGRERVSYEQYF.

The chain links TRBV4-1 to TRBJ1-1; 7 bases match TRBD1. This CDR3 contains 15 residues. Germline V CDR1 and CDR2: MGHRA, YSYEKL. J was trimmed by 1 base and V by 4 bases; bases with no gene match: 6. In nucleotides, the CDR3 is TGCGCCAGCAGCCCCGAGGGGGCGCAGAACACTGAAGCTTTCTTT. Its translation: CASSPEGAQNTEAFF.

This chain links TRBV5-1 with TRBJ2-2; D is unclear. In germline, CDR1 is SGHRS, CDR2 YFSETQ. The V end lost 4 bases, the J end lost 5 bases, and 9 bases lay between the germline ends. The CDR3 contains 13 residues. The CDR3 is CASSPDGTGELFF. The CDR3 DNA sequence: TGCGCCAGCAGCCCGGACGGGACCGGGGAGCTGTTTTTT.

The chain recombines TRBV10-3 with TRBJ2-4; TRBD2 matches 9 bases. CDR3 length equals 14 residues. CDR1 and CDR2 (germline): ENHRY, SYGVKD. The V gene end was trimmed by 0 bases and the J gene end by 9 bases; junction bases not matched to a gene: 3. The CDR3 here is CAISESRGGAIQYF. For the CDR3, the DNA is TGTGCCATCAGTGAGTCGCGGGGGGGAGCCATTCAGTACTTC.

V usage is TRBV28 and J usage is TRBJ2-4, with unresolved D. Germline V gene lookup returns CDR1 MDHEN and CDR2 SYDVKM. The CDR3 runs 13 residues. V lost 4 bases and J 8 bases, leaving 12 bases between the germline ends. The CDR3, as DNA: TGTGCCAGCAGTTCGTACTGGTCGGACATTCAGTACTTC. Amino acid sequence: CASSSYWSDIQYF.

V usage is TRBV28 and J usage is TRBJ1-1; no definite D call. The CDR3 runs 14 residues. Germline V gene sequence: CDR1 MDHEN, CDR2 SYDVKM. Between the trimmed V and J ends, which lost 6 bases and 2 bases, there was a span of 13 bases. CDR3 in DNA: TGTGCCAGCAGGTTGCCAGGACTCAACACTGAAGCTTTCTTT. It translates to CASRLPGLNTEAFF.

This clone was detected once. V usage is TRBV1 and J usage is TRBJ2-7; TRBD1 is the table's D call, not checked against the DNA. TRBV1 is recorded as a pseudogene. This CDR3 contains 13 residues. The CDR3 bases are TGCACCTCGCAAGGACAAAAAGTCTACGAGCAGTACTTC. Translation gives CTSQGQKVYEQYF.